The T cell receptor (beta chain) under discussion was sequenced for a study of control samples from healthy donors and cancer patients. Measured with immunoSEQ multiplex PCR; TCRdb has only the in-frame clones, and not every one. The table includes tens of thousands of clones, 85% to 90% detected once. Germline V gene sequence: CDR1 SQVTM, CDR2 ANQGSEA. J lost 0 bases, V lost 2 bases, and 6 bases had no gene match. This CDR3 contains 16 residues. This chain connects TRBV29-1 to TRBJ2-3; TRBD2 agrees at 9 bases. The sequence was collected from a man aged 50 or older in good health. Sequencing input: blood. CDR3: CSVETAAGGSTDTQYF. In nucleotides, the CDR3 is TGCAGCGTTGAAACCGCAGCGGGGGGTAGCACAGATACGCAGTATTTT.